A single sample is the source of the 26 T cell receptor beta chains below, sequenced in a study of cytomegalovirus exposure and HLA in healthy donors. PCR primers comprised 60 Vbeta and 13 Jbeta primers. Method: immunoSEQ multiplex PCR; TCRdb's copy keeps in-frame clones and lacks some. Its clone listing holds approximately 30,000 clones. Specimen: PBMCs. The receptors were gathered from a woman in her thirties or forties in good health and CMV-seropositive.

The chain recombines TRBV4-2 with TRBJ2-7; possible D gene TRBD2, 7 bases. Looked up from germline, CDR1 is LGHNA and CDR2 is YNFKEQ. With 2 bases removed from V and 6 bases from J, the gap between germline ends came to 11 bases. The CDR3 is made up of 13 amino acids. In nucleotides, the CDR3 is TGTGCCAGCAGCCAAACTGCGGGGGCCGAGCAGTACTTC. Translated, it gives CASSQTAGAEQYF.

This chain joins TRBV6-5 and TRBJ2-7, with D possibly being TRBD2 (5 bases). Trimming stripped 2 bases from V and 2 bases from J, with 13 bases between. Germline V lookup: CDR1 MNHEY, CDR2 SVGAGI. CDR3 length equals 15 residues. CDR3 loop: CASSYQRLSAYEQYF. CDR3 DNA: TGTGCCAGCAGTTACCAGCGGCTGAGCGCCTACGAGCAGTACTTC.

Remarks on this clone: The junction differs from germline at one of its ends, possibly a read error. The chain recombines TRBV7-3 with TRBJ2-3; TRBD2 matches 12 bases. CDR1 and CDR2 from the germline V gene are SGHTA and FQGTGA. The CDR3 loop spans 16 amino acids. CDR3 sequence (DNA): TGTGCCAGCAGCTTTGGCCTAGCGGGAGGGCCAGATAAGCAGTATTTT. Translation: CASSFGLAGGPDKQYF.

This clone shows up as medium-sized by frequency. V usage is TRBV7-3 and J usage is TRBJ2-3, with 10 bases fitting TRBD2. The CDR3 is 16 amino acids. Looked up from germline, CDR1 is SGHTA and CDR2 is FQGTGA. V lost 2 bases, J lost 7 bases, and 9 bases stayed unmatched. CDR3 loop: CASSLVVSGGPNTQYF. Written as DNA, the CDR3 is TGTGCCAGCAGCTTAGTAGTTAGCGGGGGGCCTAATACGCAGTATTTT. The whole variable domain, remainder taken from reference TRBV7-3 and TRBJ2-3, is GAGVSQTPSNKVTEKGKYVELRCDPISGHTALYWYRQSLGQGPEFLIYFQGTGAADDSGLPNDRFFAVRPEGSVSTLKIQRTERGDSAVYLCASSLVVSGGPNTQYFGPGTRLTVL.

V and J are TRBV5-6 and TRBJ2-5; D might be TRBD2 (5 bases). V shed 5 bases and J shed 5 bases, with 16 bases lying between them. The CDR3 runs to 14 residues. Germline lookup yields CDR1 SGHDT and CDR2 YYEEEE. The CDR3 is CASRSLGGLETQYF. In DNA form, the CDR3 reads TGTGCCAGCAGATCTTTAGGCGGGCTGGAGACCCAGTACTTC.

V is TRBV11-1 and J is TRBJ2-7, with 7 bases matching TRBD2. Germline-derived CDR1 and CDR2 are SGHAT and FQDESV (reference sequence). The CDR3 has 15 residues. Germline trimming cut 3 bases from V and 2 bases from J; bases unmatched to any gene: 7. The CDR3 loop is CASSFGGRGAYEQYF. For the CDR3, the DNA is TGTGCCAGCAGCTTCGGGGGGAGAGGCGCCTACGAGCAGTACTTC.

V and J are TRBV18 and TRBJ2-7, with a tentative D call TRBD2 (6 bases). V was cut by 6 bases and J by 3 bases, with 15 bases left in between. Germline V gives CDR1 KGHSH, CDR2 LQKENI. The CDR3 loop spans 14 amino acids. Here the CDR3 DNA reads TGTGCCAGCTCCGAGTTGGGGGGAGGCTACGAGCAGTACTTC. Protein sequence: CASSELGGGYEQYF.

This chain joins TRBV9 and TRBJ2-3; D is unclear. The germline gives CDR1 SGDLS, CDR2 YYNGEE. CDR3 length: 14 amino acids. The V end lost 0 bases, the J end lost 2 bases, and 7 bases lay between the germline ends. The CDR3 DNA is TGTGCCAGCAGCGTAGCCGCGATCACAGATACGCAGTATTTT. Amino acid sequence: CASSVAAITDTQYF.

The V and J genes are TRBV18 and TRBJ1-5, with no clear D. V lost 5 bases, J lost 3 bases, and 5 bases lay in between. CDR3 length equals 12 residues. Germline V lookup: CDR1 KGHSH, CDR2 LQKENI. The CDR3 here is CASSGDNQPQHF. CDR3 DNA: TGTGCCAGCTCAGGAGACAATCAGCCCCAGCATTTT.

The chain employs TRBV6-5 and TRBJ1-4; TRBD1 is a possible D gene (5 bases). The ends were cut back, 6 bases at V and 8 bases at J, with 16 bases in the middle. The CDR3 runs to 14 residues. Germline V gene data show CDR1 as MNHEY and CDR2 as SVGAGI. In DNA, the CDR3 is TGTGCCAGCAGCACGACCGGGAGGGACGAAAAACTGTTTTTT. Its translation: CASSTTGRDEKLFF.

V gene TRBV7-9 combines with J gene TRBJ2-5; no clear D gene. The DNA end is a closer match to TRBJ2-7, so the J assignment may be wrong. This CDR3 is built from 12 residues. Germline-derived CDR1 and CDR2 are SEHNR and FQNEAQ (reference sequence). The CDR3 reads CASSSTNYEQYF. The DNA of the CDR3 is TGTGCCAGCAGCTCAACCAACTACGAGCAGTACTTC.

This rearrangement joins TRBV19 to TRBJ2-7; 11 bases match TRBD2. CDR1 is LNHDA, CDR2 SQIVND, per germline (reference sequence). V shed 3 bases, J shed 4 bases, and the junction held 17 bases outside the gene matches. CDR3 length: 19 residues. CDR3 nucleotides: TGTGCCAGTAGTATTCCCCCCCTCACTAGCGGGAGTAGGGGATACGAGCAGTACTTC. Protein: CASSIPPLTSGSRGYEQYF.

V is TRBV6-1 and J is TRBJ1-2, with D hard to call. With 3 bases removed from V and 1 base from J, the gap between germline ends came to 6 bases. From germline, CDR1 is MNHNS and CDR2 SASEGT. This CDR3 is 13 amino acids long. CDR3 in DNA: TGTGCCAGCAGTGACCTAAATAACTATGGCTACACCTTC. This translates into CASSDLNNYGYTF.

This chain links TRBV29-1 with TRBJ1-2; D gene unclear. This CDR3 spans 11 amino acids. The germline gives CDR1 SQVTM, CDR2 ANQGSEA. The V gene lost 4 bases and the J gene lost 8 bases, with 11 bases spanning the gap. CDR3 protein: CSVVGGGGYTF. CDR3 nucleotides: TGCAGCGTTGTTGGCGGAGGCGGCTACACCTTC.

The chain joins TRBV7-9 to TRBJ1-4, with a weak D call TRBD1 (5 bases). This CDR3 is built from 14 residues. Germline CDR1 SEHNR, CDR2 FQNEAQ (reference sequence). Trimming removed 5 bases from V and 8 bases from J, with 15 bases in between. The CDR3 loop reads CASSAGVGGEKLFF. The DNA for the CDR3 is TGTGCCAGCAGCGCGGGGGTAGGAGGGGAAAAACTGTTTTTT.

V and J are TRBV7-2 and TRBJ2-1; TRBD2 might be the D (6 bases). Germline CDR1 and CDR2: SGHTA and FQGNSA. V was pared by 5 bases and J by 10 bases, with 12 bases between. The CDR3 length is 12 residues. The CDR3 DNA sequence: TGTGCCAGCAGCAGCCTAAGCGGGGAGCAGTTCTTC. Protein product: CASSSLSGEQFF.

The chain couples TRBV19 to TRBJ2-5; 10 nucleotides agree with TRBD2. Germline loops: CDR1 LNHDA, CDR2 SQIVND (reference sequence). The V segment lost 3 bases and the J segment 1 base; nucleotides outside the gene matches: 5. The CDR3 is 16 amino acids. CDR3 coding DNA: TGTGCCAGTAGTATGACGGCTAGCGGGAGCCAAGAGACCCAGTACTTC. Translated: CASSMTASGSQETQYF.

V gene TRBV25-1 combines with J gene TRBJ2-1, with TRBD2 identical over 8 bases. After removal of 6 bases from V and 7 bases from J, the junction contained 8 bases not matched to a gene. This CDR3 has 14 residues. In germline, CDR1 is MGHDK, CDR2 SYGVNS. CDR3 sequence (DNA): TGTGCCAGCAGGGGAAGCGGGAGAGGAAATGAGCAGTTCTTC. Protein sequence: CASRGSGRGNEQFF.

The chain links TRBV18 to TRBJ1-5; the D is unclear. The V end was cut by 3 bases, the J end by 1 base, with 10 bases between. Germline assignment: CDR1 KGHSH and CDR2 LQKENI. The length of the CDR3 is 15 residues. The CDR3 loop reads CASSPIAGSNQPQHF. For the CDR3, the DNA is TGTGCCAGCTCACCCATCGCCGGGAGCAATCAGCCCCAGCATTTT.

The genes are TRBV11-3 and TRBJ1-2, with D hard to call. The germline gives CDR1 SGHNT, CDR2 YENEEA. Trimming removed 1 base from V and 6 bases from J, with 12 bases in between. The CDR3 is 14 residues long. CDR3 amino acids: CASSLALLRNGYTF. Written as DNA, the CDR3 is TGTGCCAGCAGCTTAGCCCTTCTCAGGAATGGCTACACCTTC.

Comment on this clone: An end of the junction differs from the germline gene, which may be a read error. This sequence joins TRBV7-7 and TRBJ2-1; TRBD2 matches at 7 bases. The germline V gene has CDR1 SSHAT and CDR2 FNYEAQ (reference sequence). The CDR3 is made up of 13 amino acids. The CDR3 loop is CASSFGLGTEQFF. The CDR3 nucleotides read TGTGCTAGCAGCTTCGGACTAGGGACTGAGCAGTTCTTC.

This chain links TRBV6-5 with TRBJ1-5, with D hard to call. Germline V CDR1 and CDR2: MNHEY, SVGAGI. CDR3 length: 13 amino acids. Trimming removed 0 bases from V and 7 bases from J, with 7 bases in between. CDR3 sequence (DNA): TGTGCCAGCAGTTACTCCGTGAGACAGCCCCAGCATTTT. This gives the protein CASSYSVRQPQHF.

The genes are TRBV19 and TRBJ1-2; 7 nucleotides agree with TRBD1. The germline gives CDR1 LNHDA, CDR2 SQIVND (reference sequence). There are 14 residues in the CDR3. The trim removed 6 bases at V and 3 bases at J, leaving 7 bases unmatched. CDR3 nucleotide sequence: TGTGCCAGTAGCGGACAGGCGAAGCACTATGGCTACACCTTC. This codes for CASSGQAKHYGYTF.

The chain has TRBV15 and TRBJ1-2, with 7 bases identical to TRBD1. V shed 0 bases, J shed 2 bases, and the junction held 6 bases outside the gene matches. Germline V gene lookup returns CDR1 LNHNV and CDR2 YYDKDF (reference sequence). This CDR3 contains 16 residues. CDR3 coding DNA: TGTGCCACCAGCAGAGACTTAGGGGGCGAGAACTATGGCTACACCTTC. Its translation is CATSRDLGGENYGYTF.

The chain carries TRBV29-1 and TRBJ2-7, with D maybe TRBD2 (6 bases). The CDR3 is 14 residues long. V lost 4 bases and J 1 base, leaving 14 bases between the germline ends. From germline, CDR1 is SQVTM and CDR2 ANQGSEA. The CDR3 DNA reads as TGCAGCGTTGCTACGGGACTCTCATCCTACGAGCAGTACTTC. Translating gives CSVATGLSSYEQYF.

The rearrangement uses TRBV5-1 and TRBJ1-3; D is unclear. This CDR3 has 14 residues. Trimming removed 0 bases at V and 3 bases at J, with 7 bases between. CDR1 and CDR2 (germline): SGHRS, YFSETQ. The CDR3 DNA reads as TGCGCCAGCAGCTTGGTGGGCTTTGGAAACACCATATATTTT. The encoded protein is CASSLVGFGNTIYF.